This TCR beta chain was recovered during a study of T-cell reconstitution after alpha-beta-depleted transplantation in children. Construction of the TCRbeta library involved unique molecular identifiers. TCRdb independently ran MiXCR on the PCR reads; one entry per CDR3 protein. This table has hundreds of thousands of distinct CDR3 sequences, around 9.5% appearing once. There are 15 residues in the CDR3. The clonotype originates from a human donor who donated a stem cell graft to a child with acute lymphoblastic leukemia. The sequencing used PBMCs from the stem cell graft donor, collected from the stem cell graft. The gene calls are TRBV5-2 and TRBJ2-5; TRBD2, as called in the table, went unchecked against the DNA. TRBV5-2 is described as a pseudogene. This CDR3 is CAISTGLGLGETQYF. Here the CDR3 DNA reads TGTGCCATCAGCACTGGGCTAGGGTTGGGGGAGACCCAGTACTTC.